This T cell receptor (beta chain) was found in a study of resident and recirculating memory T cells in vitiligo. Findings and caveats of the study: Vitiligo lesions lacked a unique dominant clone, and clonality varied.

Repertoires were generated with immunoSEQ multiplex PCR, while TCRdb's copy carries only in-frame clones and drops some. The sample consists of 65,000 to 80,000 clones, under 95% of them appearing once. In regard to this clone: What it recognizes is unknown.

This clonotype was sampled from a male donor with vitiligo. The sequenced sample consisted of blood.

This CDR3 reads CASSPGDRDYTF. The CDR3, as DNA: TGTGCCAGCTCACCAGGGGACAGGGATTACACCTTC. The chain employs TRBV18 and TRBJ1-2, with 9 bases fitting TRBD1. Trimming took 2 bases from V and 11 from J; bases not matched to a gene: 3. The CDR3 loop spans 12 amino acids. The germline V gene encodes CDR1 KGHSH and CDR2 LQKENI.